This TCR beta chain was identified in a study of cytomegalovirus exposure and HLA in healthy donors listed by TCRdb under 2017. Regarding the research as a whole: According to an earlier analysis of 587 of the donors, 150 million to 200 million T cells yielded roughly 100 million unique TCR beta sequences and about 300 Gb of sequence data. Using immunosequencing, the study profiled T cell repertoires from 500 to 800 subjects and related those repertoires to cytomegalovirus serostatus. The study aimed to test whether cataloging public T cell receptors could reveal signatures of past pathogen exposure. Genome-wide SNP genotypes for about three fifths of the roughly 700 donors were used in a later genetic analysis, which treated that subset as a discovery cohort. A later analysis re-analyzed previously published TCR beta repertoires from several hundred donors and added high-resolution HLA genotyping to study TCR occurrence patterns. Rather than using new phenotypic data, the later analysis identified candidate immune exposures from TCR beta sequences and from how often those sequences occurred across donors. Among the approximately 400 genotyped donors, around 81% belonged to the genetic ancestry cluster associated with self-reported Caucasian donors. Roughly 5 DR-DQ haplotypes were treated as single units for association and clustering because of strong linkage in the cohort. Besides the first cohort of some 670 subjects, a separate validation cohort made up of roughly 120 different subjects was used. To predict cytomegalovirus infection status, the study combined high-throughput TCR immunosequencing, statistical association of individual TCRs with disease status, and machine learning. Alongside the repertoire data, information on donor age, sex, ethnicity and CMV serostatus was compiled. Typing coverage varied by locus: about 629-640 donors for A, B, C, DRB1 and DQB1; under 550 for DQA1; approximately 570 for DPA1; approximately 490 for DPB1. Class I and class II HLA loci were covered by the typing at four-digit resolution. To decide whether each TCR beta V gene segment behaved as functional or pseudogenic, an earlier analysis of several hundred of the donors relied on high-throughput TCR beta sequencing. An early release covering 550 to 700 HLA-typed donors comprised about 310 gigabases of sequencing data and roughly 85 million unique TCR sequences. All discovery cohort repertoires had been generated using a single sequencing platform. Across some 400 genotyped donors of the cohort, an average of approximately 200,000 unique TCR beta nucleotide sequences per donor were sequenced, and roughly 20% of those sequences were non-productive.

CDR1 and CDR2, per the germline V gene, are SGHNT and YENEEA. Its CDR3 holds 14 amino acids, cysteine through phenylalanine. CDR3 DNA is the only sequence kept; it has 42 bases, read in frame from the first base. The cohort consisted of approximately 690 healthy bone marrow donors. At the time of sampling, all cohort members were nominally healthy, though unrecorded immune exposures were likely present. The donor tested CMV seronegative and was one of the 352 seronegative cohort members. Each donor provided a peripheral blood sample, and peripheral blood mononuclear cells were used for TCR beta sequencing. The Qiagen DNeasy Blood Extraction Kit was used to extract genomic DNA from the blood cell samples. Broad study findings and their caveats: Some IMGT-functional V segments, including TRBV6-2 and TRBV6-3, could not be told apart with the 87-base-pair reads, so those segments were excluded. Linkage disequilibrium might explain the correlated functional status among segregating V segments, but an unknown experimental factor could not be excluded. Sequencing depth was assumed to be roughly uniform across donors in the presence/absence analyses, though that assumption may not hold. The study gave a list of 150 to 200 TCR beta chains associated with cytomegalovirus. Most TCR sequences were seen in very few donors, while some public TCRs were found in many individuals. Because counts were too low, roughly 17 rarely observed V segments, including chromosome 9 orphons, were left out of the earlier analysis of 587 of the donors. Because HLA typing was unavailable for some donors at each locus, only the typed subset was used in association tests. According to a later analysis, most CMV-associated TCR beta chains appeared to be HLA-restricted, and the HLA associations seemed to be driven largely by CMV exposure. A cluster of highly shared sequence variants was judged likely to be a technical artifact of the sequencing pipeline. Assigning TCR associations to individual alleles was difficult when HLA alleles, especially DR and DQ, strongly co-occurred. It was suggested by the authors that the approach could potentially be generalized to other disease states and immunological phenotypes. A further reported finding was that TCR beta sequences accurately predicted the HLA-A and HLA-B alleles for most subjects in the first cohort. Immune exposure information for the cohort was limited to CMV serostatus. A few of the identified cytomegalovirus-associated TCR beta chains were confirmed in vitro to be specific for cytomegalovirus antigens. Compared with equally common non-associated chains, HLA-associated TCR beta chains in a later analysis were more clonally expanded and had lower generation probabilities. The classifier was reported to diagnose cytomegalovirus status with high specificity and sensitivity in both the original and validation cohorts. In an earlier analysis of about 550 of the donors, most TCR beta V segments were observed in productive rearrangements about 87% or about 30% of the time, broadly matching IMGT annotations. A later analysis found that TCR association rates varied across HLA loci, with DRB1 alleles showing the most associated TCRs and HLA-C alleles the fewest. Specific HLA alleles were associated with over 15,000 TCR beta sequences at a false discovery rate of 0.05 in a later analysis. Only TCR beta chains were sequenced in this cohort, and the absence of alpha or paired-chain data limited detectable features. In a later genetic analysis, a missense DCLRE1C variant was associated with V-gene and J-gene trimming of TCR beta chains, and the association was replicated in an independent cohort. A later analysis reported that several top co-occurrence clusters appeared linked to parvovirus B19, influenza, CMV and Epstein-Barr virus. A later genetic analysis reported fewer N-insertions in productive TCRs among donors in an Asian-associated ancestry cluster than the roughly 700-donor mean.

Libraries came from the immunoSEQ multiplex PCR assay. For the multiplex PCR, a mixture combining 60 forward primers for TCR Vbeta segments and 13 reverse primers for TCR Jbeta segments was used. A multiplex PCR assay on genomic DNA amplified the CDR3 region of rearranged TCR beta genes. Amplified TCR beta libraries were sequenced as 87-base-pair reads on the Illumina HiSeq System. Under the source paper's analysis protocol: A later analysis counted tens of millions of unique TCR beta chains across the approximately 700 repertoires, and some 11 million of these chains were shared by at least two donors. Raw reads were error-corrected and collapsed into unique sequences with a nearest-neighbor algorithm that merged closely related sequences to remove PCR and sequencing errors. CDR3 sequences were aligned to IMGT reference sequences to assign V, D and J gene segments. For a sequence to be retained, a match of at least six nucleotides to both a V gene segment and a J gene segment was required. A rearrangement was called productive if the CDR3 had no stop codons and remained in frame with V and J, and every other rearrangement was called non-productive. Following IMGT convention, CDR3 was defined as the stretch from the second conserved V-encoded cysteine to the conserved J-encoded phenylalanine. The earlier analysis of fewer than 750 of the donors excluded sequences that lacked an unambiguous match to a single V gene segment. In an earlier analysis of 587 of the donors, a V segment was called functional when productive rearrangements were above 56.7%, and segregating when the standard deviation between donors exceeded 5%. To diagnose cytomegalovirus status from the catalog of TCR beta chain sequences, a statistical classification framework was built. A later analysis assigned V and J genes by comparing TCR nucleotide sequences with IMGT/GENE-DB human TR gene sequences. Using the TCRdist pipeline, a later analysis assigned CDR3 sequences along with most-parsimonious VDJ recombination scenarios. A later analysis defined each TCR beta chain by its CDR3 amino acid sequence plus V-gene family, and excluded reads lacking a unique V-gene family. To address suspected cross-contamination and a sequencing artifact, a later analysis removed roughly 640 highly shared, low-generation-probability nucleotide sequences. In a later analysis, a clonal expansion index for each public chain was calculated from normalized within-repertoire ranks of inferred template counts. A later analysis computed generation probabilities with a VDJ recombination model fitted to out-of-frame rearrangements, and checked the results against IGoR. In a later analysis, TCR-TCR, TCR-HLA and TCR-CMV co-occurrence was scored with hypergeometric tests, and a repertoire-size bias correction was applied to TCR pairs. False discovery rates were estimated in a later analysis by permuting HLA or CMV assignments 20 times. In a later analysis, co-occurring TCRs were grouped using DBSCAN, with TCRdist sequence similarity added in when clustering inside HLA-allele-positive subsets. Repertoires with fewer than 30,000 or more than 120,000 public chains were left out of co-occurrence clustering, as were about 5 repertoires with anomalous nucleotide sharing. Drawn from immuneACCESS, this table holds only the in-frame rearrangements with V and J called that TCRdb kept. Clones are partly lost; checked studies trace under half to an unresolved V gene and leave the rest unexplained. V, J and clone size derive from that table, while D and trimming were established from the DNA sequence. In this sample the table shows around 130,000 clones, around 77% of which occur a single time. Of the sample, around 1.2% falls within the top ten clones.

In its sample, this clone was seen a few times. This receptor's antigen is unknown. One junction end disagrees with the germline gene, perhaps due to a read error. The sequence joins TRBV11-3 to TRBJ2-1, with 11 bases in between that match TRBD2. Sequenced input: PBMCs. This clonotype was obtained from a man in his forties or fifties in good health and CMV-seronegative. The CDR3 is CASSLAGGHTEQFF. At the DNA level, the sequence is TGTGCCAGCAGTTTAGCGGGGGGGCACACTGAGCAGTTCTTC.